The entry below gives a single T cell receptor beta chain sequence along with its context. This sample was taken from a study of T cell changes during pregnancy in multiple sclerosis. The V gene's germline CDR1 is KGHSH and CDR2 LQKENI. CDR3 size: 13 residues. V was cut by 3 bases and J by 5 bases, with 10 bases left in between. Assay: immunoSEQ multiplex PCR; the TCRdb copy retains only in-frame clones and omits some. The top ten clones hold less than 1.5% of a sample with approximately 59,000 clones, under 95% of them seen once. The sequence was obtained from a female donor in good health, enrolled as a control in a pregnancy study. The genes are TRBV18 and TRBJ2-5; possible D gene TRBD2, 6 bases. The sample in question was peripheral blood, obtained in the third trimester of pregnancy. CDR3 coding DNA: TGTGCCAGCTCACCCAGCGGAGGGGAGACCCAGTACTTC. Translated, it gives CASSPSGGETQYF.